This entry is about one TCR beta chain. The CDR3 contains 15 residues. Trimming removed 8 bases from V and 1 base from J, with 14 bases in between. Germline V gene lookup returns CDR1 MNHEY and CDR2 SVGAGI. The data belong to a study of a mutant IDH1 vaccine in newly diagnosed glioma. As to time point: baseline, week 1 (first vaccination visit). The sample's treatment: pre-vaccination baseline after standard-of-care therapy. The repertoire was sequenced with immunoSEQ multiplex PCR; TCRdb's copy has only in-frame clones and lacks some. The table has roughly 86,000 clones, roughly 78% seen once; the top ten hold roughly 7%.

This sequence originates from a man between 35 and 55 years old with glioma. The genes are TRBV6-5 and TRBJ2-2, with D perhaps TRBD1 or TRBD2 (5 bases each). The sequenced sample was PBMCs, obtained from a glioma patient treated with radiotherapy, temozolomide or both. For the CDR3, the DNA is TGTGCCAGCTGCCCCGGGACGGGGAACACCGGGGAGCTGTTTTTT. Translated, it gives CASCPGTGNTGELFF.